A single sample is the source of the 9 T cell receptor beta chains below, sequenced in a study of technical replicates of blood from a handful of donors (dated by TCRdb to between 2016 and 2019). Receptor libraries were prepared by the immunoSEQ multiplex PCR assay. TCRdb obtained this table from immuneACCESS and retained in-frame rearrangements with V and J assigned. These tables miss some clones; where compared with another copy, unresolved V genes account for less than half of the shortfall, and the remainder is unexplained. The sample table contains approximately 99,000 clones; only one count was recorded for about 96% of them. The top ten hold roughly 0.33% of the sample. Specimen: T cells isolated from PBMCs. These receptors all come from a human donor in good health.

The rearrangement uses TRBV19 and TRBJ2-2, with D possibly matching TRBD1 (5 bases). The CDR3 loop spans 15 amino acids. V lost 6 bases to trimming and J lost 3 bases, with 14 bases between them. Germline lookup yields CDR1 LNHDA and CDR2 SQIVND (reference sequence). CDR3 region: CASRWWVGDTGELFF. The CDR3 DNA sequence: TGTGCCAGTAGATGGTGGGTAGGGGACACCGGGGAGCTGTTTTTT.

The rearrangement links TRBV7-3 to TRBJ1-1, with unresolved D. Germline lookup yields CDR1 SGHTA and CDR2 FQGTGA. Trimming left V 0 bases short and J 7 bases short, with 6 bases between. The CDR3 spans 12 residues. The CDR3 DNA follows: TGTGCCAGCAGCTTAACCGGGGATGAAGCTTTCTTT. It yields the protein CASSLTGDEAFF. Full variable domain (rest looked up from reference TRBV7-3 and TRBJ1-1): GAGVSQTPSNKVTEKGKYVELRCDPISGHTALYWYRQSLGQGPEFLIYFQGTGAADDSGLPNDRFFAVRPEGSVSTLKIQRTERGDSAVYLCASSLTGDEAFFGQGTRLTVV.

In this sample, this clone turned up once. V usage is TRBV19 and J usage is TRBJ1-1; tentative D call: TRBD1 (5 bases). Germline V gene sequence: CDR1 LNHDA, CDR2 SQIVND (reference sequence). The ends were cut back, 6 bases at V and 1 base at J, with 12 bases in the middle. This CDR3 comprises 14 residues. The CDR3 sequence: CASSDRGKNTEAFF. The CDR3 nucleotides read TGTGCCAGTAGCGATAGGGGCAAGAACACTGAAGCTTTCTTT. The entire variable domain, with the rest obtained from reference TRBV19 and TRBJ1-1, is as follows: DGGITQSPKYLFRKEGQNVTLSCEQNLNHDAMYWYRQDPGQGLRLIYYSQIVNDFQKGDIAEGYSVSREKKESFPLTVTSAQKNPTAFYLCASSDRGKNTEAFFGQGTRLTVV.

The chain employs TRBV9 and TRBJ2-3; the D gene is possibly TRBD2 (5 bases). V lost 0 bases, J lost 0 bases, and 14 bases lay in between. Per germline, CDR1 SGDLS and CDR2 YYNGEE. This CDR3 contains 17 residues. The CDR3, as DNA: TGTGCCAGCAGCGTAGGTGTTCGAGCGGATAGCACAGATACGCAGTATTTT. This codes for CASSVGVRADSTDTQYF.

This clone was detected only once. CDR3 sequence reads: CASSEAWELFF. The CDR3 region has the DNA TGTGCCAGCAGTGAAGCCTGGGAGCTGTTTTTT. The V gene is TRBV2, the J gene TRBJ2-2; D is unclear. CDR1 is SNHLY and CDR2 is FYNNEI in the germline V gene. Trimming pared 0 bases from V and 9 bases from J, leaving 2 bases between. This CDR3 spans 11 amino acids. Supplemented by reference TRBV2 and TRBJ2-2, the full variable domain reads EPEVTQTPSHQVTQMGQEVILRCVPISNHLYFYWYRQILGQKVEFLVSFYNNEISEKSEIFDDQFSVERPDGSNFTLKIRSTKLEDSAMYFCASSEAWELFFGEGSRLTVL.

The CDR3 nucleotides are TGCAGCGTTGTGGTCAGGGAGGAGACTGAAGCTTTCTTT. It translates to CSVVVREETEAFF. The chain joins TRBV29-1 to TRBJ1-1, with a tentative D call TRBD1 (5 bases). V was cut by 4 bases and J by 5 bases, with 14 bases left in between. Looked up from germline, CDR1 is SQVTM and CDR2 is ANQGSEA. This CDR3 is 13 amino acids long.

As DNA, the CDR3 is TGTGCCAGCAGCATCGGGACAGATTATGGCTACACCTTC. Encoded protein: CASSIGTDYGYTF. The chain carries TRBV5-4 and TRBJ1-2, with TRBD1 identical over 7 bases. Germline assignment: CDR1 SGHNT and CDR2 YYREEE (reference sequence). Trimming took 4 bases from V and 5 from J; bases not matched to a gene: 5. CDR3 length: 13 residues.

The V call is TRBV19, the J call TRBJ2-2; 9 positions agree with TRBD1. Unmatched junction bases numbered 15, after V lost 8 bases and J lost 8 bases. The germline V gene encodes CDR1 LNHDA and CDR2 SQIVND (reference sequence). This CDR3 has 16 residues. The CDR3 sequence: CASFGSGQGNYGELFF. Written as DNA, the CDR3 is TGTGCCAGTTTCGGTTCGGGACAGGGTAATTATGGGGAGCTGTTTTTT.

The rearrangement uses TRBV4-1 and TRBJ2-5; 7 bases map to TRBD1. The CDR3 covers 15 residues. J was trimmed by 5 bases and V by 3 bases; bases with no gene match: 9. Germline assignment: CDR1 MGHRA and CDR2 YSYEKL. The CDR3: CASSQTEGAGETQYF. CDR3 nucleotides: TGCGCCAGCAGCCAGACCGAGGGGGCTGGGGAGACCCAGTACTTC.